The source of this T cell receptor beta chain is a study of T cell changes during pregnancy in multiple sclerosis. Method: immunoSEQ multiplex PCR; TCRdb's copy keeps in-frame clones and lacks some. The data contain around 65,000 clones, about 93% of them seen just once; the ten biggest clones take up approximately 1.5%. The material sequenced was peripheral blood, taken in the third trimester of pregnancy. This clonotype originated in a female donor in good health, enrolled as a control in a pregnancy study.

CDR3 in amino acids: CASSPPQGRELFF. The CDR3 DNA reads as TGCGCCAGCAGCCCACCCCAGGGGAGGGAGCTGTTTTTT. This chain uses TRBV4-1 with TRBJ2-2, with a tentative D call TRBD1 (6 bases). Germline V gene data show CDR1 as MGHRA and CDR2 as YSYEKL. The CDR3 is 13 residues long. Trimming removed 4 bases from V and 9 bases from J, with 12 bases in between.